The rows below give T cell receptor beta chains drawn from one sample of a study of T cell repertoires in cytomegalovirus infection. Their antigens are not known. Each CDR3 protein gets one entry after TCRdb re-called the reads with MiXCR. The sample records some 350,000 distinct CDR3 sequences, 25% to 35% being singletons. The starting material was cultured PBMCs, obtained from culture after CMV antigen stimulation. These receptors were taken from a human donor in good health (CMV status not recorded). Some clones in this sample may be carry-over from other donors' samples. The CDR3 runs from the conserved cysteine through the conserved F or W. Each record gives: CDR3 protein, CDR3 DNA, clone size, D gene, J gene, V gene. D genes are given only for firm matches. Part of the rows lack a size; the others show once, few, many or a class for expanded clones.

CASSPAALPYEQYF	TGTGCCAGCAGCCCGGCTGCCTTACCCTACGAGCAGTACTTC	NA	NA	TRBJ2-7	TRBV7-3
CSANPGQGLYGYTF	TGCAGTGCTAATCCAGGACAGGGCCTCTATGGCTACACCTTC	NA	TRBD1	TRBJ1-2	TRBV20-1
CASSLPDCRSYEQYF	TGTGCCAGCAGCTTACCGGATTGTCGATCCTACGAGCAGTACTTC	NA	NA	TRBJ2-7	TRBV11-3
CASSLDTTYNEQFF	TGTGCCAGCAGCTTAGATACTACCTACAATGAGCAGTTCTTC	NA	NA	TRBJ2-1	TRBV7-9
CASSRTSGGGYNEQFF	TGTGCCAGCAGTCGGACTAGCGGGGGGGGCTACAATGAGCAGTTCTTC	NA	TRBD2	TRBJ2-1	TRBV2
CASSLRWGETQYF	TGTGCCAGCAGCTTAAGGTGGGGGGAGACCCAGTACTTC	many	NA	TRBJ2-5	TRBV7-2
CASSPMGDEQFF	TGTGCCAGTAGCCCTATGGGGGATGAGCAGTTCTTC	NA	NA	TRBJ2-1	TRBV19
CASSLGTGVNTNTEAFF	TGTGCCAGCAGTTTAGGGACAGGGGTTAACACGAACACTGAAGCTTTCTTT	NA	TRBD1	TRBJ1-1	TRBV27
CASSYMGRSFNTEAFF	TGTGCCAGCAGTTACATGGGACGGTCTTTTAACACTGAAGCTTTCTTT	many	NA	TRBJ1-1	TRBV6-5
CASSRTQGDGYTF	TGTGCCAGCAGTCGGACACAGGGAGACGGCTACACCTTC	few	NA	TRBJ1-2	TRBV6-2/TRBV6-3
CSALGNEQFF	TGCAGTGCTTTGGGCAATGAGCAGTTCTTC	NA	NA	TRBJ2-1	TRBV20-1
CASSMRQGGNQPQHF	TGTGCCAGTAGTATGCGGCAGGGCGGGAATCAGCCCCAGCATTTT	NA	NA	TRBJ1-5	TRBV19
CASRPGRGREYSPLHF	TGTGCCAGCAGACCAGGCAGGGGAAGGGAATATTCACCCCTCCACTTT	many	NA	TRBJ1-6	TRBV7-2
CASSPQGFLPGANVLTF	TGTGCCAGCTCACCACAGGGATTTCTCCCTGGGGCCAACGTCCTGACTTTC	NA	NA	TRBJ2-6	TRBV18
CASSVTGGGTNTEAFF	TGTGCCAGCAGCGTGACAGGGGGAGGGACGAACACTGAAGCTTTCTTT	many	TRBD1	TRBJ1-1	TRBV7-2
CASSLEGRGTEAFF	TGTGCCAGCAGCTTAGAGGGGAGGGGAACTGAAGCTTTCTTT	few	NA	TRBJ1-1	TRBV11-2
CASSPSSLGPQHF	TGTGCCAGCAGTCCATCTTCTCTTGGGCCCCAGCATTTT	NA	NA	TRBJ1-5	TRBV28
CASSTRTGGEVWSYGYTF	TGTGCCAGCAGTACAAGAACAGGGGGCGAGGTTTGGAGTTATGGCTACACCTTC	few	TRBD1	TRBJ1-2	TRBV6-5
CASSQGTNSQETQYF	TGTGCCAGCAGCCAAGGAACTAACTCACAGGAGACCCAGTACTTC	NA	NA	TRBJ2-5	TRBV3-1
CASGTSFTSVSYNEQFF	TGTGCTAGTGGTACCTCCTTCACTAGCGTCTCCTACAATGAGCAGTTCTTC	NA	TRBD2	TRBJ2-1	TRBV12-5